This T cell receptor beta chain was found in a study of T cells in Graves' hyperthyroidism and ophthalmopathy (dated by TCRdb to the late 2010s). Study-level background: A discovery cohort of about a hundred patients, 43 with Graves' ophthalmopathy and 55 to 60 with stable Graves' hyperthyroidism, was used to find distinguishing TCR V-J signatures. According to the paper, TCR Vbeta CDR3 sequencing was carried out on more than 120 peripheral blood samples, which came from fewer than 50 ophthalmopathy, around 75 hyperthyroidism and some 17 progressor patients. After blood sampling, hyperthyroidism patients were treated with methimazole at a starting dose of 30 mg daily, and ophthalmopathy patients were treated with high-dose intravenous methylprednisolone. The 90 to 100 discovery patients were randomly split 7:3 into training and test sets. Prospective prediction of ophthalmopathy was tested in an independent validation cohort of some 20 hyperthyroidism patients and approximately 17 patients who later progressed to ophthalmopathy. In addition, the study compared T-cell repertoires in thyroid tissue and in blood from 6 or 7 Graves' hyperthyroidism patients. Study-wide findings and limitations: Most expanded thyroid clonotypes (frequency above 0.001) were also found in blood, which suggests that blood repertoires may mirror thyroid immune responses. During validation, the model predicted progression to ophthalmopathy a median of about 6.3 months ahead of onset, with roughly 65% sensitivity and 72.22% specificity. No statistical method was used to set the sample size in advance, and investigators knew the group allocation. A 13 V-J signature model separated ophthalmopathy from stable hyperthyroidism, with 87.88% sensitivity and around 84% specificity in cross-validation and 80%/75% in testing.

The TCR beta CDR3 regions were amplified from the RNA transcripts. For the first round of RT-PCR on the TCR CDR3, the HTBI primer set was used together with the Qiagen OneStep RT-PCR kit. Libraries were constructed in a second round of multiplex PCR, after which size selection and purification were performed. The libraries were sequenced on an Illumina HiSeq2000 using paired-end 100 bp reads. The study's own analysis went as follows. SOAPnuke was used to process the raw data, throwing out any read that contained adapters or uncalled bases, had a mean Phred below 15, or lacked an exact constant-primer or identifier match. COPE v1.2.5 was used to merge the high-quality paired reads, and each unique nucleotide sequence was defined as a clonotype. MiTCR v1.1 was used to align the clonotypes against IMGT TRBV, TRBD and TRBJ reference segments. Analysis was restricted to V-J combinations with a frequency above 0.0001, which covered just over 98% of repertoires. The TCS score was defined as the ratio of F50 (clonal expansion) to E x V (chaos), calculated using BLOSUM62-based TCRdist between CDR3 peptides within each V-J. Welch's t-statistics and random forest reduced just over 500 V-J features to around 14, which were used in a naive Bayes classifier (R e1071). The similarity between thyroid and blood repertoires was quantified using the Morisita-Horn index. TCRdb passed the public sequencing reads through fastp at Q25 and MiXCR, retaining productive beta sequences. Under each unique CDR3 protein, matching rows form one entry showing the most common genes and DNA. The V and J calls and clone size come from TCRdb's table, not from the authors' own analysis. Here the sample has roughly 510,000 distinct CDR3 sequences; 40% to 50% occur a single time. The ten largest make up about two fifths of the sample.

Note on this clonotype: What this receptor recognizes is not known. No per-base quality is available; no much larger clone lies one base away.

Any patient with an uncontrolled infection, another autoimmune disease, pregnancy or lactation was excluded. Diagnoses were established on the basis of clinical symptoms, serum thyroxine and TRAb, thyroid ultrasound, and orbital computed tomography. Trizol reagent was used to extract total RNA, and RNA quality was then checked on an Agilent 2100 Bioanalyzer. The cysteine opens and the phenylalanine closes a CDR3 of 14 amino acids. Only CDR3 DNA remains: 42 bases, in frame from the first base. CDR1 KGHDR and CDR2 SFDVKD are derived from the germline V gene. V loses 7 bases of germline sequence and J loses 1 base, and the interval between the two ends is 12 bases.

The sample consisted of peripheral blood or thyroid tissue (not recorded which). The TCR was taken from an adult woman with Graves' disease, either hyperthyroidism or ophthalmopathy (not recorded which). The sequence is built from TRBV24-1 and TRBJ2-5; the D segment could be TRBD1, given 6 matching bases. The CDR3 sequence is CATRATGLQETQYF. The nucleotides read TGTGCCACCAGGGCGACAGGCCTCCAAGAGACCCAGTACTTC.